A selection of T cell receptor beta chains follows, all from one sample in a study of post-analysis software for immune sequencing data. Via MiXCR, TCRdb re-called the PCR reads, giving one row per CDR3 protein. The sample comprises about 430,000 distinct CDR3 sequences, more than 30% of which are singletons, and approximately 7.7% rests with the top ten. The material sequenced was blood. The receptors come from a girl aged 2 to 10 with multiple sclerosis. CDR3s include the opening cysteine and the closing phenylalanine or tryptophan. The D gene is left open where the match is weak. Some rows have no size entry. The others give once, few or many, or a class for an expanded clone.

D | size | J | V | CDR3 | DNA
NA | many | TRBJ2-7 | TRBV5-1 | CASSPGQSYEQYF | TGCGCCAGCAGCCCCGGACAGTCCTACGAGCAGTACTTC
NA | NA | TRBJ2-7 | TRBV12-3/TRBV12-4 | CASSPLGGLAYEQYF | TGTGCCAGCAGCCCTCTAGGTGGGCTAGCCTACGAGCAGTACTTC
TRBD1 | few | TRBJ1-2 | TRBV29-1 | CSVRVGQAYGYTF | TGCAGCGTCCGGGTAGGACAGGCCTATGGCTACACCTTC
NA | many | TRBJ2-5 | TRBV6-5 | CASSYSGRDRETQYF | TGTGCCAGCAGTTACTCGGGCCGGGACCGGGAGACCCAGTACTTC
NA | once | TRBJ1-1 | TRBV29-1 | CSVTEAGNEAFF | TGCAGCGTTACCGAGGCGGGGAATGAAGCTTTCTTT
TRBD2 | few | TRBJ2-5 | TRBV10-3 | CATAAGASETQYF | TGTGCCACCGCAGCGGGAGCTTCGGAGACCCAGTACTTC
TRBD1 | NA | TRBJ2-6 | TRBV7-8 | CASSRTGDSPSGANVLTF | TGTGCCAGCAGCCGCACAGGGGATTCCCCCTCTGGGGCCAACGTCCTGACTTTC
NA | many | TRBJ2-7 | TRBV7-2 | CASSLAGELYEQYF | TGTGCCAGCAGCTTAGCAGGGGAGCTTTACGAGCAGTACTTC
TRBD2 | few | TRBJ2-3 | TRBV7-3 | CASSARLAPDITDTQYF | TGTGCCAGCAGCGCGAGACTAGCACCCGATATCACAGATACGCAGTATTTT
NA | NA | TRBJ2-7 | TRBV6-1 | CASSEVRASYEQYF | TGTGCCAGCAGTGAAGTCAGGGCCTCCTACGAGCAGTACTTC
NA | NA | TRBJ1-5 | TRBV28 | CASSGDRSDQPQHF | TGTGCCAGCAGTGGTGACCGATCAGACCAGCCCCAGCATTTT
TRBD2 | NA | TRBJ2-5 | TRBV28 | CASSLGLAVIQETQYF | TGTGCCAGCAGTTTAGGACTAGCGGTCATACAAGAGACCCAGTACTTC
NA | few | TRBJ2-5 | TRBV4-2 | CASSQGISGQETQYF | TGTGCCAGCAGCCAAGGTATTAGCGGACAAGAGACCCAGTACTTC
TRBD2 | NA | TRBJ2-5 | TRBV7-7 | CASSIAGGNQETQYF | TGTGCCAGCTCTATAGCGGGGGGGAACCAAGAGACCCAGTACTTC
NA | NA | TRBJ2-7 | TRBV7-2 | CASSPFRGAAYEQYF | TGTGCCAGCAGCCCGTTTCGTGGGGCCGCCTACGAGCAGTACTTC
TRBD2 | NA | TRBJ2-3 | TRBV6-5 | CASSSRGAVTDTQYF | TGTGCCAGCAGTTCGCGGGGGGCGGTCACAGATACGCAGTATTTT
TRBD2 | NA | TRBJ2-3 | TRBV7-9 | CASSLLAGKLEDTDTQYF | TGTGCCAGCAGCCTACTAGCGGGGAAGTTGGAGGACACAGATACGCAGTATTTT
NA | few | TRBJ2-6 | TRBV5-1 | CASSSLAGANVLTF | TGCGCCAGCAGCTCCCTCGCTGGGGCCAACGTCCTGACTTTC
NA | NA | TRBJ2-7 | TRBV20-1 | CSASGPSDYEQYF | TGCAGTGCTAGTGGCCCCTCAGACTACGAGCAGTACTTC
NA | NA | TRBJ1-2 | TRBV7-2 | CASRGRNYGYTF | TGTGCCAGCAGGGGCAGGAACTATGGCTACACCTTC